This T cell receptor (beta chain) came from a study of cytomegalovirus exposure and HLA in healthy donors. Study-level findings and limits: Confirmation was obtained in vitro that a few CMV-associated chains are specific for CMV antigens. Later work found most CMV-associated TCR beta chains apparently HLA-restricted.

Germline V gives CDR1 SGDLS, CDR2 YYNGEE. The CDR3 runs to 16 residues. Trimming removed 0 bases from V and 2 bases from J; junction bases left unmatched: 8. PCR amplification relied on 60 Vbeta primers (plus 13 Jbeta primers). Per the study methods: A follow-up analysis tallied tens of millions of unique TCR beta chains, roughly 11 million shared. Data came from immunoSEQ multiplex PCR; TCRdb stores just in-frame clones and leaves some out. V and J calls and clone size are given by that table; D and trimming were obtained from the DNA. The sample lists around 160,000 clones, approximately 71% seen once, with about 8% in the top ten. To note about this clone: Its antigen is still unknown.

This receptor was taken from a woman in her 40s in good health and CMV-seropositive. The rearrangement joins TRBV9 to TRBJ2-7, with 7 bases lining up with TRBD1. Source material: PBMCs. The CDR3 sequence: CASSVGGDRDPYEQYF. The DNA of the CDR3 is TGTGCCAGCAGCGTAGGAGGAGACAGGGACCCCTACGAGCAGTACTTC.